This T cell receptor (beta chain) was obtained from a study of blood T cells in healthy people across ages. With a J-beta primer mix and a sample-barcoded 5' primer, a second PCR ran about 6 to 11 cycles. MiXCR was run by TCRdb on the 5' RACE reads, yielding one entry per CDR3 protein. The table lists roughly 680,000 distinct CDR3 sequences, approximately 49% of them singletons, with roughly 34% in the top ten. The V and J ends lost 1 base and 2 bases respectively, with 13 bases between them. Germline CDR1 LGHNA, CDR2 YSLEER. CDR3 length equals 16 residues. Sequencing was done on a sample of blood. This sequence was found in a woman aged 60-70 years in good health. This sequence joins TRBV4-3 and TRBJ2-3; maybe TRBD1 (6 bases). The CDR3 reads CASSQGDRQHTDTQYF. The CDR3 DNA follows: TGCGCCAGCAGCCAAGGAGACAGGCAGCACACAGATACGCAGTATTTT.